Many counts were recorded for the clone carrying this T cell receptor beta chain. Germline V gene sequence: CDR1 SGHRS, CDR2 YFSETQ. The V gene end was trimmed by 0 bases and the J gene end by 8 bases; junction bases not matched to a gene: 13. The length of the CDR3 is 16 residues. This specimen comes from a study of CD8+CD57+ T cells in acquired aplastic anemia. Researchers used genomic DNA as the template to profile TCR beta VDJ and CDR3. TCRdb fed the reads into MiXCR, producing one record per CDR3 protein. The sample has 60,000 to 75,000 distinct CDR3 sequences; about 54% are singletons. This rearrangement joins TRBV5-1 to TRBJ1-2, with 7 bases identical to TRBD1. This TCR was recovered from a human donor in good health, serving as a control. Sequencing used sorted CD4+, CD8+, or CD8+CD57+ T cells (not recorded which) from PBMCs. CDR3 protein: CASSLVSGGPTRGYTF. CDR3 bases: TGCGCCAGCAGCTTGGTCTCAGGGGGACCAACAAGAGGCTACACCTTC. Complete variable domain (other parts from reference TRBV5-1 and TRBJ1-2): KAGVTQTPRYLIKTRGQQVTLSCSPISGHRSVSWYQQTPGQGLQFLFEYFSETQRNKGNFPGRFSGRQFSNSRSEMNVSTLELGDSALYLCASSLVSGGPTRGYTFGSGTRLTVV.